Shown below are 15 T cell receptor beta chains from a single sample sequenced in a study of blood T cell repertoires in COVID-19. TCRdb keeps only in-frame clones here, not all; method: immunoSEQ multiplex PCR. The sample lists hundreds of thousands of clones; around 87% were seen once. Material for sequencing was PBMCs or T cells enriched from blood (not recorded which). The source is a man aged 35-49 years in a cohort exposed to, infected with or recovered from COVID-19 (not recorded which).

The V gene is TRBV5-1, the J gene TRBJ1-1; 8 positions match TRBD1. The V segment lost 0 bases and the J segment 5 bases; nucleotides outside the gene matches: 3. The CDR3 is 14 residues long. Germline V gene lookup returns CDR1 SGHRS and CDR2 YFSETQ. CDR3: CASSLADRGTEAFF. The CDR3 DNA reads as TGCGCCAGCAGCTTGGCCGACAGGGGTACTGAAGCTTTCTTT.

As for this clone: Distinct nucleotide sequences in the sample also encode this CDR3. The chain employs TRBV2 and TRBJ1-1; tentative D call: TRBD1 (6 bases). The V end was cut by 6 bases, the J end by 8 bases, with 7 bases between. CDR3 length: 10 residues. Germline lookup yields CDR1 SNHLY and CDR2 FYNNEI. CDR3 residues: CASRGAEAFF. The CDR3 DNA reads TGTGCCAGCAGGGGGGCCGAAGCTTTCTTT.

CDR3: CASSFSNLNTEAFF. Here the CDR3 DNA reads TGTGCCAGCAGCTTCTCCAACTTGAACACTGAAGCTTTCTTT. The chain combines TRBV11-2 with TRBJ1-1; D gene ambiguous. The CDR3 runs to 14 residues. From germline, CDR1 is SGHAT and CDR2 FQNNGV. V was cut by 3 bases and J by 0 bases, with 8 bases left in between.

The rearrangement links TRBV10-3 to TRBJ1-5; the D is unclear. The germline gives CDR1 ENHRY, CDR2 SYGVKD. Trimming pared 10 bases from V and 0 bases from J, leaving 16 bases between. CDR3 size: 15 residues. As DNA, the CDR3 is TGTGCCACAGCTCGCGGGGAAGGTAGCAATCAGCCCCAGCATTTT. Residues: CATARGEGSNQPQHF.

The V call is TRBV6-1, the J call TRBJ2-2; D might be TRBD2 (5 bases). V was shortened by 1 base and J by 5 bases, with 8 bases between the two germline ends. From germline, CDR1 is MNHNS and CDR2 SASEGT. The CDR3 has 14 residues. This CDR3 is CASSEVGVTGELFF. Written as DNA, the CDR3 is TGTGCCAGCAGTGAAGTGGGAGTTACCGGGGAGCTGTTTTTT.

The chain links TRBV11-2 to TRBJ2-1, with TRBD2 matching over 8 bases. CDR1 is SGHAT, CDR2 FQNNGV, per germline. Trimming at V came to 5 bases and at J to 6 bases, leaving 9 bases not matched to a gene. The CDR3 covers 15 residues. The CDR3 loop reads CASSPKREFTNEQFF. CDR3 DNA: TGTGCCAGCAGCCCCAAGCGGGAGTTCACCAATGAGCAGTTCTTC.

The chain recombines TRBV5-1 with TRBJ2-1; 12 bases are a match to TRBD2. CDR3 length equals 17 residues. The V gene end was trimmed by 0 bases and the J gene end by 8 bases; junction bases not matched to a gene: 9. CDR1 is SGHRS, CDR2 YFSETQ, per germline. CDR3 nucleotide sequence: TGCGCCAGCAGCTTGGGACTAGCGGGAGCGCACCGGGATGAGCAGTTCTTC. This translates into CASSLGLAGAHRDEQFF.

The DNA of the CDR3 is TGTGCCAGTAGCCCAGCGGGCACTGAAGCTTTCTTT. Protein: CASSPAGTEAFF. The chain recombines TRBV19 with TRBJ1-1, with unresolved D. Germline V gene data show CDR1 as LNHDA and CDR2 as SQIVND (reference sequence). CDR3 length equals 12 residues. Deletions cut 6 bases from V and 4 bases from J, with 9 bases between.

This rearrangement joins TRBV19 to TRBJ2-7, with D perhaps matching TRBD1 (5 bases). Trimming took off 6 bases at V and 4 bases at J, with 13 bases between the two ends. Looked up from germline, CDR1 is LNHDA and CDR2 is SQIVND (reference sequence). This CDR3 is 13 amino acids long. The CDR3 coding sequence is TGTGCCAGTAGCGAAGACAGTGGTTACGAGCAGTACTTC. Its translation: CASSEDSGYEQYF.

The J gene is TRBJ1-1, the V gene TRBV10-1, with D possibly matching TRBD1 (6 bases). The V end was cut by 8 bases, the J end by 0 bases, with 10 bases between. The CDR3 extends over 13 amino acids. Germline CDR1 WNHNN, CDR2 SYGVQD (reference sequence). CDR3 loop: CASQDSLNTEAFF. The DNA of the CDR3 is TGCGCCAGCCAGGACAGTTTGAACACTGAAGCTTTCTTT.

The V call is TRBV11-3, the J call TRBJ2-3; 8 bases agree with TRBD1. Germline values: CDR1 SGHNT, CDR2 YENEEA. Trimming took 1 base from V and 5 from J; bases not matched to a gene: 11. CDR3 size: 17 residues. CDR3 sequence: CASSLGFGTGRIDTQYF. DNA for the CDR3: TGTGCCAGCAGCTTAGGGTTTGGGACAGGTCGTATAGATACGCAGTATTTT. The variable domain in full, with the rest retrieved from reference TRBV11-3 and TRBJ2-3, is EAGVVQSPRYKIIEKKQPVAFWCNPISGHNTLYWYLQNLGQGPELLIRYENEEAVDDSQLPKDRFSAERLKGVDSTLKIQPAELGDSAVYLCASSLGFGTGRIDTQYFGPGTRLTVL.

V usage is TRBV24-1 and J usage is TRBJ2-4; 8 nucleotides line up with TRBD2. The CDR3 spans 15 residues. The junction had 6 bases not matched to a gene; V was cut back by 1 base and J by 8 bases. CDR1 KGHDR and CDR2 SFDVKD come from the germline V gene. The CDR3 here is CATSDLPAGVYIQYF. The CDR3 DNA is TGTGCCACCAGTGATTTACCAGCGGGAGTATACATTCAGTACTTC.

The V gene is TRBV24-1, the J gene TRBJ2-3; TRBD2 agrees at 14 bases. Trimming cost V 6 bases and J 9 bases; bases outside gene matches: 7. The CDR3 contains 15 residues. Germline V gives CDR1 KGHDR, CDR2 SFDVKD. CDR3 sequence: CATSLGTSGSKTQYF. The CDR3 DNA reads TGTGCCACCAGTCTCGGGACTAGCGGGAGTAAGACGCAGTATTTT.

This clone has more than one count but fewer than ten. This rearrangement joins TRBV25-1 to TRBJ2-2; 10 positions agree with TRBD1. The CDR3 covers 15 residues. The junction had 4 bases not matched to a gene; V was cut back by 6 bases and J by 3 bases. The germline CDR1 and CDR2 sequences are MGHDK and SYGVNS. The CDR3 reads CASSPGTGDTGELFF. CDR3 bases: TGTGCCAGCAGCCCGGGGACAGGGGACACCGGGGAGCTGTTTTTT.

The chain joins TRBV28 to TRBJ1-5; D remains unclear. CDR1 is MDHEN, CDR2 SYDVKM, per germline. V was clipped by 11 bases and J by 2 bases, with 10 bases between them. The CDR3 spans 12 residues. The CDR3 protein is CAVRRGNQPQHF. The CDR3 DNA is TGTGCCGTCCGGCGGGGCAATCAGCCCCAGCATTTT.